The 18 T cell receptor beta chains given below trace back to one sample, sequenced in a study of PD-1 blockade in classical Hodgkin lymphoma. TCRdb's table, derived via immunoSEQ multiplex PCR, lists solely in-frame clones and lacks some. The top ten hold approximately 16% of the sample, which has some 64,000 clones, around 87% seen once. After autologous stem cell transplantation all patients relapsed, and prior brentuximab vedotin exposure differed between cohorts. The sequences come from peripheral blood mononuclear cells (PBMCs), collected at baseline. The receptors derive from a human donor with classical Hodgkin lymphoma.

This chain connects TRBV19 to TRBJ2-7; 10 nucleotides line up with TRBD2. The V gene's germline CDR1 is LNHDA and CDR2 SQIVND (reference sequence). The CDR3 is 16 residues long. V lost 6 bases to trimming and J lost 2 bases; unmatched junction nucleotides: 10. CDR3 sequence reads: CASSRGSSGGTYEQYF. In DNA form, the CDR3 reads TGTGCCAGTAGCCGGGGAAGTAGCGGGGGGACCTACGAGCAGTACTTC. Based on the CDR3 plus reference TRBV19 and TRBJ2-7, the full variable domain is DGGITQSPKYLFRKEGQNVTLSCEQNLNHDAMYWYRQDPGQGLRLIYYSQIVNDFQKGDIAEGYSVSREKKESFPLTVTSAQKNPTAFYLCASSRGSSGGTYEQYFGPGTRLTVT.

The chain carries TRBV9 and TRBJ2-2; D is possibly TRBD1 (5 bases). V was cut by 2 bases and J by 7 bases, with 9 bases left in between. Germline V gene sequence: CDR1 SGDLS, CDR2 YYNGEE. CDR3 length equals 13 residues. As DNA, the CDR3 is TGTGCCAGCAGCGTCAAGGGGAACGGGGAGCTGTTTTTT. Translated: CASSVKGNGELFF.

The CDR3 spells CASSHNRGSETQYF. CDR3 DNA: TGTGCCAGCAGTCATAACAGGGGTTCGGAGACCCAGTACTTC. The rearrangement links TRBV28 to TRBJ2-5; TRBD1 aligns across 7 bases. This CDR3 has 14 residues. V lost 5 bases, J lost 5 bases, and 8 bases stayed unmatched. Germline V lookup: CDR1 MDHEN, CDR2 SYDVKM. The full variable domain, completed using reference TRBV28 and TRBJ2-5, is DVKVTQSSRYLVKRTGEKVFLECVQDMDHENMFWYRQDPGLGLRLIYFSYDVKMKEKGDIPEGYSVSREKKERFSLILESASTNQTSMYLCASSHNRGSETQYFGPGTRLLVL.

Here the CDR3 reads CASGSRTFSYTF. The DNA for the CDR3 is TGTGCTAGTGGTTCCAGGACTTTTAGCTACACCTTC. V is TRBV12-5 and J is TRBJ1-2; no reliable D call. V was shortened by 4 bases and J by 9 bases, with 12 bases between the two germline ends. The CDR3 runs to 12 residues. Germline-derived CDR1 and CDR2 are LGHNT and FRNRAP. Combining the CDR3 with reference TRBV12-5 and TRBJ1-2 gives the whole variable domain DARVTQTPRHKVTEMGQEVTMRCQPILGHNTVFWYRQTMMQGLELLAYFRNRAPLDDSGMPKDRFSAEMPDATLATLKIQPSEPRDSAVYFCASGSRTFSYTFGSGTRLTVV.

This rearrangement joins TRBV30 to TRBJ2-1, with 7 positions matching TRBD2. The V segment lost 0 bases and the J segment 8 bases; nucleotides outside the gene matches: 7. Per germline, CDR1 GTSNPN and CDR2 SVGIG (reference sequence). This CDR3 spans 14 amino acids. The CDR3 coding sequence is TGTGCCTGGAGTGTAATCTCGGCGGGGGATGAGCAGTTCTTC. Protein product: CAWSVISAGDEQFF.

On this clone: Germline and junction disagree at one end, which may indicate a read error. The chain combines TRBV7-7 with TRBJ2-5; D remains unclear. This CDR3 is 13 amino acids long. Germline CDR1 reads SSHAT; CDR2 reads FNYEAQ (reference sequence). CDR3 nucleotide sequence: TGTGCTAGCAGCTTCTCGGTTGGGGAGACCCAGTACTTC. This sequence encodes CASSFSVGETQYF.

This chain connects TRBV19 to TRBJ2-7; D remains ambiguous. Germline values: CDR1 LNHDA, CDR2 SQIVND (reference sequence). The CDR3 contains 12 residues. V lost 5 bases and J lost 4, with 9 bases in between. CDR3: CASSVNSYEQYF. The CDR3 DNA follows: TGTGCCAGTAGTGTTAATTCATACGAGCAGTACTTC.

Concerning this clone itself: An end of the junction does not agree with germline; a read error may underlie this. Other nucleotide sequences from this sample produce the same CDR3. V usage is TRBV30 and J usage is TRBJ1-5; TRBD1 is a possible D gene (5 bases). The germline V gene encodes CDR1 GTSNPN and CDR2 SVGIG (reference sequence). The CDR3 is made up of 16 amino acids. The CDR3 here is CAWSEGRGVFGQPQHF. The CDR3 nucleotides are TGTGCCTGGAGTGAAGGGAGAGGGGTTTTCGGTCAGCCTCAGCATTTT. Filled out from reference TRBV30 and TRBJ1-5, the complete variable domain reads SQTIHQWPATLVQPVGSPLSLECTVEGTSNPNLYWYRQAAGRGLQLLFYSVGIGQISSEVPQNLSASRPQDRQFILSSKKLLLSDSGFYLCAWSEGRGVFGQPQHFGDGTRLSIL.

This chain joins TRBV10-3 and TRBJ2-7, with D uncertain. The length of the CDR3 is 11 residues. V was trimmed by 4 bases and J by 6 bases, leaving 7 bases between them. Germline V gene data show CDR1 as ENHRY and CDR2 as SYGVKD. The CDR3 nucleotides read TGTGCCATCAGTGGAGGCAGCGAGCAGTACTTC. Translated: CAISGGSEQYF.

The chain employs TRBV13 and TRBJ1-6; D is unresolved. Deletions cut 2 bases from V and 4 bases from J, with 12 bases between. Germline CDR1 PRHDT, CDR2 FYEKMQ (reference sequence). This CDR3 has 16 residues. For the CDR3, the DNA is TGTGCCAGCAGCTTAAGTAGGGATACGTATAATTCACCCCTCCACTTT. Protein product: CASSLSRDTYNSPLHF.

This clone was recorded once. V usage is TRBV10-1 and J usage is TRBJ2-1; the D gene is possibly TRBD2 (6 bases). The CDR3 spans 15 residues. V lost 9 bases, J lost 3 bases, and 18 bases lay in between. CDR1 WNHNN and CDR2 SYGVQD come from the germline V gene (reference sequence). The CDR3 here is CASSRSSDLYNEQFF. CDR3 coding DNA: TGCGCCAGTAGCCGATCTAGCGATCTCTACAATGAGCAGTTCTTC.

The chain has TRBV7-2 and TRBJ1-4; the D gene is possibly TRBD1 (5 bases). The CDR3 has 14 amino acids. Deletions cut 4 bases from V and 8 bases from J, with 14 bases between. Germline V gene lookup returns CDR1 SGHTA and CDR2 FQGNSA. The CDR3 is CASSSGTLREKLFF. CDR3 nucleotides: TGTGCCAGCAGCTCCGGGACCCTTCGGGAAAAACTGTTTTTT.

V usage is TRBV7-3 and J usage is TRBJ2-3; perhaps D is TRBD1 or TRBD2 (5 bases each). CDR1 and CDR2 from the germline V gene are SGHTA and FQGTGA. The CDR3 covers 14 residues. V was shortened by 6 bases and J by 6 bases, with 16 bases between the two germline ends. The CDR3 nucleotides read TGTGCCAGCAGTCTGGGACCCGAGGACGATACGCAGTATTTT. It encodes CASSLGPEDDTQYF.

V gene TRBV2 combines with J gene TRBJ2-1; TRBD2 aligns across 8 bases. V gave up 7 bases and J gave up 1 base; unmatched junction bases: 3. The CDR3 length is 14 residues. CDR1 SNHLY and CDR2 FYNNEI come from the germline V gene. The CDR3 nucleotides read TGTGCCAGCAACGGGGGGGCTTCCTACAATGAGCAGTTCTTC. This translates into CASNGGASYNEQFF.

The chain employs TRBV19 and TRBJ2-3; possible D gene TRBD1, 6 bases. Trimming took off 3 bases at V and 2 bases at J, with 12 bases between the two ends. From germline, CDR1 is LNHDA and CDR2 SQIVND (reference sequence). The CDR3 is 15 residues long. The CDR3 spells CASSMRQEVTDTQYF. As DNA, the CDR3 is TGTGCCAGTAGTATGAGACAGGAGGTCACAGATACGCAGTATTTT.

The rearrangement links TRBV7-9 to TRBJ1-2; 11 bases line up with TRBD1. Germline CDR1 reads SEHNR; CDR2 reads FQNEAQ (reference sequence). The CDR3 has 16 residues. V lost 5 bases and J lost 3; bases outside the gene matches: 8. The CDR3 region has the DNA TGTGCCAGCAGCCTGTGGGGGACAGGGGGTTACTATGGCTACACCTTC. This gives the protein CASSLWGTGGYYGYTF.

The DNA for the CDR3 is TGTGCCAGTAGTGGGACAAACCTGAACACCGGGGAGCTGTTTTTT. This codes for CASSGTNLNTGELFF. V and J are TRBV19 and TRBJ2-2; possible D gene TRBD1, 6 bases. CDR1 is LNHDA and CDR2 is SQIVND in the germline V gene (reference sequence). This CDR3 contains 15 residues. V was shortened by 5 bases and J by 1 base, with 11 bases between the two germline ends.

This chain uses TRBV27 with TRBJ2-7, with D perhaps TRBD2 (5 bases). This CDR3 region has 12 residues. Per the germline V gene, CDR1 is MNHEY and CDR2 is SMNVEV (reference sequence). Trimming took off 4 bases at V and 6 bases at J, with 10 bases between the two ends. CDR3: CASSYSGSEQYF. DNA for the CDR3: TGTGCCAGCAGTTATTCGGGGAGCGAGCAGTACTTC.